This T cell receptor beta chain was found in a study of blood T cell repertoires in COVID-19. The overall study: Samples came from the United States, Italy and Spain, spanning acute and convalescent COVID-19. T cells, B-cell-depleted T cells, or PBMCs supplied cDNA or gDNA.

The authors' processing: Reference gene primers were amplified, and this amplification served to estimate nucleated cell counts. Repertoires were generated with immunoSEQ multiplex PCR, while TCRdb's copy carries only in-frame clones and drops some. The D gene and trimming were derived from the DNA, and the V and J assignments and clone size from that table. The table includes hundreds of thousands of clones, 75% to 90% detected once. Cohort placement rested on clinical history that participants reported themselves. The CDR3 loop spans 13 amino acids. CDR1 and CDR2 (germline): MNHEY, SVGAGI. With 7 bases removed from V and 7 bases from J, the gap between germline ends came to 14 bases.

Input material: PBMCs or T cells enriched from blood (not recorded which). The chain combines TRBV6-5 with TRBJ1-3; D gene uncertain. The clonotype originates from a young man who had recovered from COVID-19. CDR3 amino acids: CASTHLPGNTIYF. CDR3 in DNA: TGTGCCAGCACCCACCTGCCGGGTAACACCATATATTTT.